This T cell receptor (beta chain) was identified during a study of cytomegalovirus exposure and HLA in healthy donors. Overall study results and limits: Sequencing likely caused a cluster of highly shared sequence variants.

Trimming took 10 bases from V and 3 from J, leaving 9 bases between them. Germline V gene sequence: CDR1 SNHLY, CDR2 FYNNEI. The CDR3 extends over 11 amino acids. This clone was detected only a few times. What it binds is not known. Primers included in the PCR were 60 Vbeta and 13 Jbeta primers. Methods used by the authors: Later, tens of millions of unique TCR beta chains were counted in an analysis, and 10 million to 12 million of them were shared. The repertoire was sequenced with immunoSEQ multiplex PCR; TCRdb's copy has only in-frame clones and lacks some. V, J and clone size were drawn from that table, and D and trimming were deduced from the DNA. This table holds some 130,000 clones, 74% found once.

The sequenced material came from PBMCs. The receptor comes from a woman in her fifties or sixties in good health and CMV-seropositive. The J gene is TRBJ2-5, the V gene TRBV2, with no clear D. DNA for the CDR3: TGTGCCATGTGGGCTAAAGAGACCCAGTACTTC. It translates to CAMWAKETQYF.